This T cell receptor beta chain was observed in a study of cytomegalovirus exposure and HLA in healthy donors. Study findings and constraints: Analyzed later, association rates of TCRs varied across HLA loci, with DRB1 most and HLA-C fewest. Researchers left out some V segments, among them TRBV6-2 and TRBV6-3, as indistinguishable.

The PCR made use of 60 Vbeta and 13 Jbeta primers. Profiled with immunoSEQ multiplex PCR; TCRdb holds only in-frame clones, not every one. The sample contains over 100,000 clones, about 70% of which appear only once. Details on this clone: No antigen is known for it. One end of the junction is discordant with germline, which a read error may explain.

The CDR3 length is 14 residues. The germline gives CDR1 SEHNR, CDR2 FQNEAQ (reference sequence). The TCR was taken from a middle-aged woman in good health and CMV-seropositive. The gene calls are TRBV7-9 and TRBJ1-1; TRBD1 agrees at 8 bases. Material: PBMCs. The CDR3 sequence: CSSILQGGNTEAFF. In DNA, the CDR3 is TGTTCCAGCATACTACAGGGGGGGAACACTGAAGCTTTCTTT.